The rows below give T cell receptor beta chains drawn from one sample of a study of cytotoxic CD8 clonotypes in ibrutinib-treated CLL. Repertoires were generated with immunoSEQ multiplex PCR, while TCRdb's copy carries only in-frame clones and drops some. Of 90,000 to 100,000 clones in the sample, 60% to 80% were seen once. The starting material was PBMCs, obtained after 12 months of ibrutinib treatment. The receptors were sampled from a human donor with chronic lymphocytic leukemia. CDR3s leave out the opening cysteine and the closing phenylalanine or tryptophan.

j_call v_call cdr3_aa
TRBJ2-2 TRBV7-9 ASSLQTGELF
TRBJ2-4 TRBV2 ASSVLDISNIQY
TRBJ2-7 TRBV10-3 AISEGEDYEQY
TRBJ2-5 TRBV29-1 SVEKGNQETQY
TRBJ2-2 TRBV4-3 ASSQDTATGELF
TRBJ2-1 TRBV10-3 AISPGTSFYNEQF
TRBJ2-5 TRBV5-6 ASSLLGREETQY
TRBJ1-5 TRBV10-3 AITGRRVTRRNQPQH
TRBJ2-1 TRBV5-1 ASSLKSGGANEQF
TRBJ2-1 TRBV7-9 ASSLSGGSNEQF
TRBJ2-3 TRBV6-5 ASSITLSTDTQY
TRBJ1-1 TRBV5-5 ASSLTEHMNTEAF
TRBJ1-3 TRBV19 ASIRTASGNTIY
TRBJ2-2 TRBV14 ASSQGAFNTGELF
TRBJ1-1 TRBV11-3 ASSVDRLTEAF
TRBJ1-6 TRBV11-2 ASSPGTGSSYNSPLH
TRBJ1-3 TRBV28 ASRAGTGKLGNTIY
TRBJ1-5 TRBV5-1 ASSLGDEGGSNQPQH
TRBJ1-1 TRBV7-9 ASSWGAEAF
TRBJ1-1 TRBV5-5 ASSRGGPENTEAF
TRBJ1-1 TRBV6-5 ASRQRLNTEAF
TRBJ2-1 TRBV18 ASSPSSMNNEQF
TRBJ2-6 TRBV9 ASSVEADPFPGANVLT
TRBJ2-5 TRBV29-1 SHYRTGETQY
TRBJ1-2 TRBV7-3 ASSLKSGLDYGYT
TRBJ2-1 TRBV9 ASSVGYSPSYNEQF
TRBJ2-6 TRBV10-1 ASMPSGANVLT
TRBJ1-2 TRBV5-8 ASSRTGPGYGYT
TRBJ2-7 TRBV9 ASSASGFYEQY
TRBJ2-3 TRBV30 AWTYGGAGTDTQY
TRBJ2-7 TRBV7-3 ASSPGALTSYEQY
TRBJ2-2 TRBV11-2 ASSTRTGVPGELF
TRBJ2-7 TRBV7-3 ASSLGQGVNEQY
TRBJ1-5 TRBV25-1 ASEGVGQPQH
TRBJ1-2 TRBV5-4 ASSPGQGRPGYT
TRBJ2-2 TRBV6-6 ATRALGRTGELF
TRBJ1-1 TRBV18 ASSLRRQAPNTEAF
TRBJ2-7 TRBV6-1 ASTRRGGDSYEQY
TRBJ2-6 TRBV6-6 ASSRDSSGANVLT
TRBJ1-3 TRBV11-2 ASSSDRRNTIY
TRBJ1-1 TRBV19 ASSIPSNTEAF
TRBJ2-7 TRBV30 AWSVETSEQY
TRBJ1-1 TRBV6-5 ASSYGQGGMNTEAF
TRBJ2-7 TRBV5-1 ASSSPDRVGYEQY
TRBJ1-2 TRBV11-3 ASSLAGHPNYGYT
TRBJ2-2 TRBV7-8 ASSFPRGGTGELF
TRBJ1-2 TRBV30 AWAAAGVGYGYT
TRBJ1-4 TRBV27 ASGGQGNEKLF
TRBJ1-1 TRBV7-8 ASSPQKNTEAF
TRBJ1-1 TRBV5-1 ASSSQKGNTEAF
TRBJ2-1 TRBV5-1 ASSALPGLAGNEQF
TRBJ1-3 TRBV6-6 ASKVQGNTIY
TRBJ1-2 TRBV27 ASRPGRTNYGYT
TRBJ2-2 TRBV7-2 ASRVLYGELF